One sample yielded the 11 T cell receptor beta chains listed below, sequenced in a study of human T cells and chemical hapten exposure. TCRdb analysed the RACE reads with MiXCR anew, one entry per CDR3 protein. The table lists fewer than 350,000 distinct CDR3 sequences, approximately 7.5% of them singletons. Time point described: pre-sensitization, week 0. Treatment denoted: therapeutic diphenylcyclopropenone sensitization with weekly scalp DPC. The sequences come from whole blood, collected in connection with sensitization to the hapten diphenylcyclopropenone (DPC). Receptors originate from a man aged 18 to 29 with alopecia areata. Some clones in this sample may be carry-over from other donors' samples.

The chain couples TRBV12-3 or TRBV12-4 to TRBJ2-1, with 8 positions matching TRBD2. The junction had 17 bases not matched to a gene; V was cut back by 10 bases and J by 6 bases. The CDR3 contains 16 residues. This CDR3 reads CAIAQNGAGGRNEQFF. The CDR3 nucleotides read TGTGCCATCGCCCAGAACGGGGCGGGGGGCCGCAATGAGCAGTTCTTC.

This clonotype was recorded a few times. V gene TRBV2 combines with J gene TRBJ1-5; D remains unclear. The CDR3 is 16 amino acids. CDR1 and CDR2 from the germline V gene are SNHLY and FYNNEI. The germline V and J ends were trimmed by 7 bases and 1 base, with 17 bases remaining between them. The CDR3 loop reads CASTSLGSESNQPQHF. The CDR3 DNA sequence: TGTGCCAGCACCTCCTTAGGAAGCGAGAGCAATCAGCCCCAGCATTTT.

In its sample, this clonotype was seen many times. V is TRBV24-1 and J is TRBJ2-1; 8 bases match TRBD1. This CDR3 has 16 amino acids. V trimming: 4 bases; J trimming: 2 bases; junction bases outside the gene matches: 6. Per germline, CDR1 KGHDR and CDR2 SFDVKD. CDR3 region: CATSDTTGEAYNEQFF. As DNA, the CDR3 is TGTGCCACCAGTGACACGACAGGGGAAGCCTACAATGAGCAGTTCTTC.

J is TRBJ1-5 and V is TRBV6-5; 7 bases align to TRBD1. The CDR3 consists of 14 residues. With 8 bases clipped from V and 0 bases from J, the junction kept 4 bases outside the gene matches. Germline CDR1 is MNHEY and CDR2 is SVGAGI. The CDR3: CASATGYSNQPQHF. The DNA for the CDR3 is TGTGCCAGCGCGACAGGGTATAGCAATCAGCCCCAGCATTTT.

This clonotype has only a few counts. The DNA for the CDR3 is TGTGCCAGCAGTGAATTGGGGAATCACACCTTC. Translation: CASSELGNHTF. The V gene is TRBV25-1, the J gene TRBJ1-2; the D is unclear. Germline V gene sequence: CDR1 MGHDK, CDR2 SYGVNS. The germline V and J ends were trimmed by 1 base and 12 bases, with 9 bases remaining between them. The CDR3 consists of 11 residues.

This clonotype was counted only a few times. The chain joins TRBV7-9 to TRBJ2-3; 7 positions agree with TRBD1. The germline V gene encodes CDR1 SEHNR and CDR2 FQNEAQ (reference sequence). The trim removed 8 bases at V and 2 bases at J, leaving 13 bases unmatched. This CDR3 is 16 amino acids long. The CDR3 region is CASATPGQILTDTQYF. In DNA, the CDR3 is TGTGCCAGCGCCACACCGGGACAGATCCTCACAGATACGCAGTATTTT. Filled out from reference TRBV7-9 and TRBJ2-3, the complete variable domain reads DTGVSQNPRHKITKRGQNVTFRCDPISEHNRLYWYRQTLGQGPEFLTYFQNEAQLEKSRLLSDRFSAERPKGSFSTLEIQRTEQGDSAMYLCASATPGQILTDTQYFGPGTRLTVL.

This clonotype was seen at least ten times. V and J are TRBV7-9 and TRBJ1-1; no clear D gene. The ends were cut back, 6 bases at V and 5 bases at J, with 4 bases in the middle. CDR1 and CDR2 (germline): SEHNR, FQNEAQ (reference sequence). The CDR3 is 10 amino acids. As DNA, the CDR3 is TGTGCCAGCAGTTTGACTGAAGCTTTCTTT. Its protein is CASSLTEAFF.

This clonotype was counted a few times. CDR3 DNA sequence: TGCGCCAGCAGCTTGACAGGGGAGAGCGGCTACACCTTC. Amino acid sequence: CASSLTGESGYTF. This chain uses TRBV5-1 with TRBJ1-2; 7 nucleotides align to TRBD1. This CDR3 is 13 amino acids long. V shed 1 base and J 8 bases; nucleotides not matched to a gene: 5. Germline CDR1 is SGHRS and CDR2 is YFSETQ.

This clonotype was detected only a few times. The rearrangement joins TRBV6-2 or TRBV6-3 to TRBJ2-1; the match to TRBD2 covers 10 bases. CDR3 size: 14 residues. Germline V gene lookup returns CDR1 MNHEY and CDR2 SVGEGT. The trim removed 2 bases at V and 13 bases at J, leaving 8 bases unmatched. The CDR3: CASSYAGLARGQFF. Here the CDR3 DNA reads TGTGCCAGCAGTTACGCGGGACTAGCGCGGGGCCAGTTCTTC.

This chain links TRBV3-1 with TRBJ2-1; TRBD1 matches at 7 bases. The germline V gene encodes CDR1 LGHDT and CDR2 YNNKEL (reference sequence). The ends lost 4 bases at V and 9 bases at J; junction bases unmatched: 6. This CDR3 is built from 13 residues. CDR3 sequence reads: CASSPRAGGEQFF. Written as DNA, the CDR3 is TGTGCCAGCAGCCCCCGAGCAGGGGGTGAGCAGTTCTTC.

The chain employs TRBV10-3 and TRBJ1-6; no definite D call. The ends were cut back, 4 bases at V and 7 bases at J, with 8 bases in the middle. Per the germline V gene, CDR1 is ENHRY and CDR2 is SYGVKD. The CDR3 loop spans 13 amino acids. CDR3 bases: TGTGCCATCAGTGGAGCCCTAAATTCACCCCTCCACTTT. Amino acid sequence: CAISGALNSPLHF.